Each of the 15 T cell receptor beta chains below was sequenced from the same sample in a study of T cells in Graves' hyperthyroidism and ophthalmopathy. RNA transcripts provided the source from which TCR beta CDR3 regions were amplified. TCR CDR3 regions were first amplified by RT-PCR with HTBI primers. In TCRdb, the multiplex PCR reads were re-called with MiXCR into one record per CDR3 protein. The top ten hold more than 30% of the sample, which has 350,000 or so distinct CDR3 sequences, roughly 17% seen once. The sample was blood. These receptors were obtained from a woman younger than 45 with Graves' hyperthyroidism that later progressed to Graves' ophthalmopathy.

The table lists this clonotype with many counts. The chain joins TRBV9 to TRBJ1-2; D gene unclear. CDR3 size: 13 residues. The ends were cut back, 3 bases at V and 5 bases at J, with 11 bases in the middle. The V gene's germline CDR1 is SGDLS and CDR2 YYNGEE. DNA for the CDR3: TGTGCCAGCAGCGGGCAGACGAAATATGGCTACACCTTC. Protein: CASSGQTKYGYTF.

At least ten counts were recorded for this clonotype. The rearrangement joins TRBV7-9 to TRBJ2-2, with D possibly being TRBD2 (5 bases). V gave up 5 bases and J gave up 7 bases, with 17 bases separating them. Germline lookup yields CDR1 SEHNR and CDR2 FQNEAQ (reference sequence). CDR3 length: 15 amino acids. CDR3: CASSPPRAPGGELFF. The CDR3 DNA reads TGTGCCAGCAGCCCCCCGCGGGCTCCTGGCGGGGAGCTGTTTTTT.

The V gene is TRBV6-1, the J gene TRBJ2-1; 7 positions match TRBD1. V dropped 4 bases and J dropped 4; count of bases not matched to a gene: 10. Germline CDR1 and CDR2: MNHNS and SASEGT. The CDR3 length is 16 residues. CDR3 sequence (DNA): TGTGCCAGCAGTGGAGAACCGGGACAGATATACAATGAGCAGTTCTTC. Translated: CASSGEPGQIYNEQFF.

This clonotype was seen a handful of times. The V gene is TRBV11-2, the J gene TRBJ1-6; 12 positions agree with TRBD1. After removal of 2 bases from V and 8 bases from J, the junction contained 28 bases not matched to a gene. Germline V gene lookup returns CDR1 SGHAT and CDR2 FQNNGV. The CDR3 has 24 amino acids. CDR3 in amino acids: CASSLSPVGSIRDRGLPRDSPLHF. The CDR3 bases are TGTGCCAGCAGCTTAAGTCCAGTCGGAAGTATTCGGGACAGGGGGCTCCCCCGGGATTCACCCCTCCACTTT.

This clonotype showed up many times. V usage is TRBV2 and J usage is TRBJ2-1, with D hard to call. This CDR3 is 13 amino acids long. The germline gives CDR1 SNHLY, CDR2 FYNNEI. Trimming pared 8 bases from V and 0 bases from J, leaving 8 bases between. CDR3 region: CASAYSSYNEQFF. In nucleotides, the CDR3 is TGTGCCAGCGCTTACAGCTCCTACAATGAGCAGTTCTTC. Full variable domain (missing parts from reference TRBV2 and TRBJ2-1): EPEVTQTPSHQVTQMGQEVILRCVPISNHLYFYWYRQILGQKVEFLVSFYNNEISEKSEIFDDQFSVERPDGSNFTLKIRSTKLEDSAMYFCASAYSSYNEQFFGPGTRLTVL.

This clonotype was seen repeatedly, ten times or more. The genes are TRBV20-1 and TRBJ1-2; D gene uncertain. V lost 5 bases to trimming and J lost 0 bases, with 13 bases between them. Germline CDR1 DFQATT, CDR2 SNEGSKA (reference sequence). CDR3 size: 14 residues. CDR3 region: CSAANRAPNYGYTF. The CDR3 nucleotides are TGCAGTGCTGCAAACCGGGCCCCTAACTATGGCTACACCTTC.

The table lists this clonotype with many counts. The rearrangement uses TRBV6-1 and TRBJ2-1; unclear D gene. Trimming left V 7 bases short and J 4 bases short, with 8 bases between. In germline, CDR1 is MNHNS, CDR2 SASEGT. The CDR3 sequence is 12 residues long. This CDR3 is CASKPPYNEQFF. As DNA, the CDR3 is TGTGCCAGCAAACCCCCTTACAATGAGCAGTTCTTC.

This clonotype came up a few times. The junction and the germline gene differ at one end; a read error may be behind it. The gene calls are TRBV6-1 and TRBJ1-2; no reliable D call. Germline-derived CDR1 and CDR2 are MNHNS and SASEGT. This CDR3 comprises 14 residues. This chain's CDR3 is CTSSLLSQPGGYTF. CDR3 bases: TGTACCAGCAGTTTGCTCTCACAGCCCGGTGGCTACACCTTC.

This sequence joins TRBV4-1 and TRBJ2-7; D ambiguous. The germline V and J ends were trimmed by 4 bases and 3 bases, with 19 bases remaining between them. Looked up from germline, CDR1 is MGHRA and CDR2 is YSYEKL. CDR3 length: 16 residues. The CDR3 DNA reads as TGCGCCAGCAGCCCTTATTCTCTCAGAGCCGACTACGAGCAGTACTTC. As protein: CASSPYSLRADYEQYF.

This clonotype was seen a single time. The chain links TRBV9 to TRBJ1-2; D is unclear. There are 13 residues in the CDR3. Trimming removed 3 bases at V and 4 bases at J, with 10 bases between. Germline V gene lookup returns CDR1 SGDLS and CDR2 YYNGEE. CDR3 region: CASSATGRYGYTF. Here the CDR3 DNA reads TGTGCCAGCAGCGCCACCGGGCGCTATGGCTACACCTTC.

A few counts support this clonotype. V is TRBV6-2 or TRBV6-3 and J is TRBJ2-1; 9 positions match TRBD2. Germline CDR1 MNHEY, CDR2 SVGEGT. Germline trimming cut 1 base from V and 5 bases from J; bases unmatched to any gene: 3. CDR3 size: 15 residues. CDR3 in amino acids: CASSYWVAGDNEQFF. In DNA, the CDR3 is TGTGCCAGCAGTTACTGGGTAGCGGGGGACAATGAGCAGTTCTTC.

At least ten counts were recorded for this clonotype. The rearrangement uses TRBV28 and TRBJ1-1; no definite D call. The V and J ends lost 4 bases and 1 base respectively, with 16 bases between them. Germline V gene sequence: CDR1 MDHEN, CDR2 SYDVKM. CDR3 length: 16 amino acids. The CDR3 coding sequence is TGTGCCAGCAGTTCCCCAGACGCTGTACGGAACACTGAAGCTTTCTTT. Translation gives CASSSPDAVRNTEAFF.

The chain recombines TRBV5-5 with TRBJ2-2, with TRBD2 matching 8 bases. Trimming at V came to 6 bases and at J to 0 bases, leaving 4 bases not matched to a gene. CDR1 and CDR2 (germline): SGHKS, YYEKEE (reference sequence). This CDR3 comprises 15 residues. CDR3 DNA sequence: TGTGCCAGCACCTATAGCGGGGCGAACACCGGGGAGCTGTTTTTT. Translated, it gives CASTYSGANTGELFF. The full variable domain, rest sourced from reference TRBV5-5 and TRBJ2-2, is DAGVTQSPTHLIKTRGQQVTLRCSPISGHKSVSWYQQVLGQGPQFIFQYYEKEERGRGNFPDRFSARQFPNYSSELNVNALLLGDSALYLCASTYSGANTGELFFGEGSRLTVL.

This clonotype has a handful of counts. The chain couples TRBV25-1 to TRBJ2-7; D is perhaps TRBD2 (6 bases). The germline V gene encodes CDR1 MGHDK and CDR2 SYGVNS. V lost 1 base, J lost 2 bases, and 12 bases lay in between. CDR3 length equals 15 residues. This CDR3 is CASSELGGVTYEQYF. In DNA form, the CDR3 reads TGTGCCAGCAGTGAATTGGGGGGTGTTACCTACGAGCAGTACTTC.

This CDR3 reads CASSPQGGNTEAFF. CDR3 nucleotides: TGTGCCAGCAGCCCCCAGGGGGGGAACACTGAAGCTTTCTTT. The rearrangement uses TRBV9 and TRBJ1-1; 7 positions agree with TRBD1. CDR1 and CDR2 from the germline V gene are SGDLS and YYNGEE. V dropped 4 bases and J dropped 1; count of bases not matched to a gene: 4. This CDR3 has 14 amino acids.